This passage covers 17 T cell receptor beta chains from one sample sequenced in a study of cytomegalovirus exposure and HLA in healthy donors. Primers for the PCR totalled 60 Vbeta and 13 Jbeta. Here immunoSEQ multiplex PCR was the method, and the copy in TCRdb shows in-frame clones only, minus some. This sample has more than 140,000 clones, with 64% found just once. Source material: PBMCs. The receptor set was obtained from a woman in her twenties or thirties in good health and CMV-seropositive.

In its sample, this clone was seen a few times. This chain connects TRBV7-9 to TRBJ2-1; TRBD1 matches at 7 bases. In germline, CDR1 is SEHNR, CDR2 FQNEAQ (reference sequence). The CDR3 has 15 residues. V lost 5 bases, J lost 4 bases, and 8 bases stayed unmatched. CDR3 in DNA: TGTGCCAGCAGCGACCCCCGGGACAGATACAATGAGCAGTTCTTC. It specifies CASSDPRDRYNEQFF.

This chain uses TRBV2 with TRBJ2-7, with D possibly TRBD2 on 6 matching bases. The V gene lost 6 bases and the J gene lost 7 bases, with 10 bases spanning the gap. This CDR3 is built from 11 residues. Germline-derived CDR1 and CDR2 are SNHLY and FYNNEI. The CDR3 loop reads CASREGWEQYF. The CDR3, as DNA: TGTGCCAGCAGGGAGGGGTGGGAGCAGTACTTC.

V and J are TRBV6-1 and TRBJ2-3, with a possible D match to TRBD2 (6 bases). Trimming stripped 2 bases from V and 0 bases from J, with 12 bases between. CDR1 is MNHNS and CDR2 is SASEGT in the germline V gene. This CDR3 region has 16 residues. The CDR3 DNA reads TGTGCCAGCAGTGAAATATGGCGGGGTAGCACAGATACGCAGTATTTT. Protein product: CASSEIWRGSTDTQYF.

V and J are TRBV6-1 and TRBJ1-1; no firm D call. Germline CDR1 and CDR2: MNHNS and SASEGT. V was clipped by 5 bases and J by 6 bases, with 10 bases between them. This CDR3 comprises 12 residues. The CDR3 DNA follows: TGTGCCAGCAGTCCTTGGGGAGCTGAAGCTTTCTTT. This gives the protein CASSPWGAEAFF.

A few counts support this clone. The CDR3 DNA follows: TGTGCCAGCAGCCAAGAAGATGCTGAGCAAGAGACCCAGTACTTC. Protein sequence: CASSQEDAEQETQYF. The genes are TRBV4-2 and TRBJ2-5; D is unresolved. Germline CDR1 reads LGHNA; CDR2 reads YNFKEQ. The CDR3 covers 15 residues. Trimming shortened V by 0 bases and J by 2 bases, and 10 bases separated the two germline ends.

This chain links TRBV7-6 with TRBJ2-1; TRBD2 aligns across 12 bases. V gave up 2 bases and J gave up 5 bases; unmatched junction bases: 10. The germline V gene encodes CDR1 SGHVS and CDR2 FNYEAQ. This CDR3 contains 18 residues. CDR3 amino acids: CASSLFRLAGAVHNEQFF. The CDR3 nucleotides are TGTGCCAGCAGCTTATTTAGACTAGCGGGGGCGGTTCACAATGAGCAGTTCTTC.

CDR3 protein: CASSKGYEQYF. In DNA form, the CDR3 reads TGTGCCAGCAGTAAGGGGTACGAGCAGTACTTC. The chain uses TRBV7-2 and TRBJ2-5, with D possibly TRBD1 on 5 matching bases. Matching the DNA end better, TRBJ2-7 makes the J call doubtful. The germline CDR1 and CDR2 sequences are SGHTA and FQGNSA. There are 11 residues in the CDR3.

V is TRBV2 and J is TRBJ2-1; TRBD2 matches at 10 bases. Looked up from germline, CDR1 is SNHLY and CDR2 is FYNNEI. The CDR3 covers 15 residues. With 5 bases clipped from V and 7 bases from J, the junction kept 8 bases outside the gene matches. The CDR3 region has the DNA TGTGCCAGCAGTCCGAGCGGGGGGGCCTCTAATGAGCAGTTCTTC. Amino acid sequence: CASSPSGGASNEQFF.

The rearrangement joins TRBV14 to TRBJ1-4, with 9 bases aligning to TRBD1. The CDR3 is 16 amino acids. Looked up from germline, CDR1 is SGHDN and CDR2 is FVKESK. The V and J ends lost 0 bases and 8 bases, in that order; junction bases with no gene match: 7. The CDR3 sequence is CASSQEPDRGGEKLFF. The DNA for the CDR3 is TGTGCCAGCAGCCAAGAACCGGACAGGGGAGGCGAAAAACTGTTTTTT.

As concerns this clone: Sequence at one end of the junction differs from germline and may be a read error. The sample carries other DNA sequences with the same CDR3. J is TRBJ1-6 and V is TRBV19, with D possibly TRBD1 on 6 matching bases. CDR1 and CDR2 (germline): LNHDA, SQIVND (reference sequence). There are 19 residues in the CDR3. CDR3 bases: TGTGCCAGTAGTATAAGAGTTGCGGGGGCGGATTCCTATAATTCCCCCCTCCACTTT. This sequence encodes CASSIRVAGADSYNSPLHF.

The chain links TRBV5-5 to TRBJ1-4; the D gene is possibly TRBD1 (5 bases). The CDR3 totals 15 residues. Trimming left V 0 bases short and J 3 bases short, with 9 bases between. The V gene's germline CDR1 is SGHKS and CDR2 YYEKEE (reference sequence). In DNA, the CDR3 is TGTGCCAGCAGCTTGGACGGGACTTCTAATGAAAAACTGTTTTTT. Protein: CASSLDGTSNEKLFF.

J is TRBJ1-1 and V is TRBV5-4; D is possibly TRBD1 (5 bases). The V and J ends lost 4 bases and 4 bases respectively, with 17 bases between them. This CDR3 region has 15 residues. Germline loops: CDR1 SGHNT, CDR2 YYREEE (reference sequence). CDR3 sequence reads: CASSLRTGGITEAFF. The CDR3 DNA reads TGTGCCAGCAGCCTACGTACCGGGGGGATCACTGAAGCTTTCTTT.

CDR3 bases: TGTGCCAGCAGCGTAGCCTGGGGACAGGGGTACGAGCAGTACTTC. Translated, it gives CASSVAWGQGYEQYF. This rearrangement joins TRBV9 to TRBJ2-5, with TRBD1 matching over 10 bases. The J call may be in error: the DNA end matches TRBJ2-7 better. Germline V gene lookup returns CDR1 SGDLS and CDR2 YYNGEE. This CDR3 is 15 amino acids long.

This clone was found a few times. The chain joins TRBV19 to TRBJ1-1; D not resolved. Germline CDR1 and CDR2: LNHDA and SQIVND (reference sequence). V was trimmed by 3 bases and J by 1 base, leaving 6 bases between them. The CDR3 loop spans 13 amino acids. The DNA of the CDR3 is TGTGCCAGTAGTATTTACAAGAACACTGAAGCTTTCTTT. It is translated as CASSIYKNTEAFF.

This chain uses TRBV18 with TRBJ2-7; the match to TRBD1 covers 8 bases. V shed 6 bases and J 2 bases; nucleotides not matched to a gene: 6. The CDR3 length is 14 residues. Germline V gene sequence: CDR1 KGHSH, CDR2 LQKENI. The CDR3 protein is CASSLTGVAYEQYF. CDR3 DNA: TGTGCCAGCTCTCTGACAGGGGTGGCCTACGAGCAGTACTTC. Full variable domain (rest looked up from reference TRBV18 and TRBJ2-7): NAGVMQNPRHLVRRRGQEARLRCSPMKGHSHVYWYRQLPEEGLKFMVYLQKENIIDESGMPKERFSAEFPKEGPSILRIQQVVRGDSAAYFCASSLTGVAYEQYFGPGTRLTVT.

Turning to this clone: Other nucleotide sequences from this sample produce the same CDR3. The chain uses TRBV2 and TRBJ2-5; a weak D match, TRBD1 (6 bases). The germline V gene has CDR1 SNHLY and CDR2 FYNNEI. The CDR3 covers 13 residues. The V end lost 2 bases, the J end lost 4 bases, and 8 bases lay between the germline ends. CDR3 coding DNA: TGTGCCAGCAGTGAAAGAGGGGGAGAGACCCAGTACTTC. Its protein product is CASSERGGETQYF.

This clone was recorded a few times. The rearrangement links TRBV19 to TRBJ1-3; TRBD1 aligns across 7 bases. Unmatched junction bases numbered 7, after V lost 5 bases and J lost 0 bases. CDR1 LNHDA and CDR2 SQIVND come from the germline V gene (reference sequence). The CDR3 runs to 16 residues. The CDR3 spells CASSPGQAYSGNTIYF. The CDR3 nucleotides are TGTGCCAGTAGTCCCGGACAGGCCTACTCTGGAAACACCATATATTTT.